The 7 T cell receptor beta chains reported below all come from one sample, sequenced in a study of T cell responses to AZD1222 COVID-19 vaccine. Profiling relied on immunoSEQ multiplex PCR, and the TCRdb table lists in-frame clones only, not all of them. The sample holds about 130,000 clones, around 90% seen once. The specimen comprised peripheral blood, sampled 28 days after the second AZD1222 dose. Every receptor here comes from an adult who received the AZD1222 COVID-19 vaccine.

The chain links TRBV7-6 to TRBJ2-3, with 10 positions matching TRBD2. The CDR3 totals 17 residues. Per germline, CDR1 SGHVS and CDR2 FNYEAQ. V shed 4 bases, J shed 4 bases, and the junction held 11 bases outside the gene matches. The CDR3 DNA reads TGTGCCAGCAGCTCCGTTTTAAGCGGGAGGGCCGCAGATACGCAGTATTTT. Residues: CASSSVLSGRAADTQYF.

V and J are TRBV3-1 (or the pseudogene TRBV3-2) and TRBJ1-4, with D unclear. V was trimmed by 0 bases and J by 6 bases, leaving 2 bases between them. The CDR3 is 12 residues long. CDR1 is LGHDT, CDR2 YNNKEL, per germline (reference sequence). The CDR3 loop reads CASSQDYEKLFF. The CDR3 nucleotides read TGTGCCAGCAGCCAAGATTATGAAAAACTGTTTTTT.

The CDR3 nucleotides are TGTGCCAGCGGAGACGGACAGGTCGGCACTGAAGCTTTCTTT. Translating gives CASGDGQVGTEAFF. The chain joins TRBV2 to TRBJ1-1, with 7 positions matching TRBD1. Germline CDR1 is SNHLY and CDR2 is FYNNEI. The V segment lost 8 bases and the J segment 4 bases; nucleotides outside the gene matches: 10. The CDR3 has 14 residues.

The genes are TRBV6-1 and TRBJ1-4, with D unclear. CDR1 is MNHNS, CDR2 SASEGT, per germline. V lost 2 bases to trimming and J lost 5 bases, with 3 bases between them. This CDR3 has 12 residues. In DNA form, the CDR3 reads TGTGCCAGCAGTGAACAGAATGAAAAACTGTTTTTT. Amino acid sequence: CASSEQNEKLFF.

The chain joins TRBV19 to TRBJ1-1; 7 bases line up with TRBD1. The junction had 7 bases not matched to a gene; V was cut back by 4 bases and J by 8 bases. This CDR3 comprises 13 residues. Germline V gene data show CDR1 as LNHDA and CDR2 as SQIVND (reference sequence). In DNA form, the CDR3 reads TGTGCCAGTAGTACGGGACAGTCTAGGGAAGCTTTCTTT. This translates into CASSTGQSREAFF.

The V gene is TRBV4-2, the J gene TRBJ2-2, with D uncertain. CDR1 is LGHNA and CDR2 is YNFKEQ in the germline V gene. The CDR3 totals 16 residues. V lost 0 bases to trimming and J lost 1 base, with 9 bases between them. CDR3 sequence (DNA): TGTGCCAGCAGCCAAGAGGAAGCAGGGAACACCGGGGAGCTGTTTTTT. This encodes CASSQEEAGNTGELFF.

This chain uses TRBV12-3 or TRBV12-4 with TRBJ2-7; 8 bases map to TRBD1. This CDR3 spans 13 amino acids. V lost 3 bases and J lost 7; bases outside the gene matches: 5. For the CDR3, the DNA is TGTGCCAGCAGTTTCCCAGGGGGCCGTGAGCAGTACTTC. Encoded protein: CASSFPGGREQYF.